The sequence of this T cell receptor (beta chain) was determined in a study of regulatory T cells in long-lasting Graves disease. As regards this clonotype: Its antigen is not known.

Time point here: newly diagnosed GD, antithyroid drugs for less than 3 months. PBMC RNA was the source of the TCR library. Study results and limitations: The work looked only at peripheral blood and did not look at thyroid tissue.

Researchers made TCR beta libraries by using iRepertoire HTBI primers and running Arm-PCR on CDR3 regions. In TCRdb, the multiplex PCR reads were re-called with MiXCR into one record per CDR3 protein. The table has roughly 500,000 distinct CDR3 sequences, 14% seen once; the top ten hold over 15%. There are 16 residues in the CDR3. The V gene's germline CDR1 is MDHEN and CDR2 SYDVKM. The V and J ends lost 4 bases and 7 bases respectively, with 22 bases between them. These data were also filed under a second study, of T cells in Graves' hyperthyroidism and ophthalmopathy.

Sample: peripheral blood mononuclear cells (PBMCs), taken at new diagnosis, from a patient treated with antithyroid drugs. The clonotype comes from a woman aged 50 to 65 with Graves disease. The V gene is TRBV28, the J gene TRBJ1-1; D may be TRBD1 (6 bases). The chain's CDR3 is CASSSPGRTADIEAFF. The CDR3 DNA reads as TGTGCCAGCAGTTCCCCGGGCCGGACAGCAGATATTGAAGCTTTCTTT.